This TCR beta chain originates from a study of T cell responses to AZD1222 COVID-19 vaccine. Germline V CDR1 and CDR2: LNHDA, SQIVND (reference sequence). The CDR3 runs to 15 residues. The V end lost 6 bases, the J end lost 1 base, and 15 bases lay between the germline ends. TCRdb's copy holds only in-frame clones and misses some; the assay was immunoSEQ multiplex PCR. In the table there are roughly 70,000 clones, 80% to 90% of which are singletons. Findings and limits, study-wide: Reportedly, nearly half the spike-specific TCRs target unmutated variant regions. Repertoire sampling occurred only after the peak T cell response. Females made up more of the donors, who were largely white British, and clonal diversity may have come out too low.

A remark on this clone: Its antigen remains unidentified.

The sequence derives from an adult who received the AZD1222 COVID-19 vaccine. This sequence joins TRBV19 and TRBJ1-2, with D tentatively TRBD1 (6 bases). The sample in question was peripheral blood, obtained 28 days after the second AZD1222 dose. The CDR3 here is CASSPGWGLNYGYTF. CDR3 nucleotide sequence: TGTGCCAGTAGCCCAGGCTGGGGGCTTAACTATGGCTACACCTTC.